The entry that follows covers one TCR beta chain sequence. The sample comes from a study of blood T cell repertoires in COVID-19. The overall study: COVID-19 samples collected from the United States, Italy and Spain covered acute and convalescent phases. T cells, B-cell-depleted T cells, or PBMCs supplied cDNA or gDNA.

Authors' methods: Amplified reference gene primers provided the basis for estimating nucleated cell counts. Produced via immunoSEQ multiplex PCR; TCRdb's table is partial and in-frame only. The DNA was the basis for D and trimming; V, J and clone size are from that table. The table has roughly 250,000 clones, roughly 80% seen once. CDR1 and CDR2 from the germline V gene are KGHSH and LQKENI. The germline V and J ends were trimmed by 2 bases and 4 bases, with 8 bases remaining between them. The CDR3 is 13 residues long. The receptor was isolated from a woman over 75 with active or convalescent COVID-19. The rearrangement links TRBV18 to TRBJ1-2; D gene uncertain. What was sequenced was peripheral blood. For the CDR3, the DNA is TGTGCCAGCTCACCAGGTACAGTCTATGGCTACACCTTC. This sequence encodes CASSPGTVYGYTF. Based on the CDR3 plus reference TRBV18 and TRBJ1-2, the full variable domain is NAGVMQNPRHLVRRRGQEARLRCSPMKGHSHVYWYRQLPEEGLKFMVYLQKENIIDESGMPKERFSAEFPKEGPSILRIQQVVRGDSAAYFCASSPGTVYGYTFGSGTRLTVV.